The next 23 T cell receptor beta chains were all read from a single sample in a study of blood T cell repertoires in COVID-19. Sequencing was performed with immunoSEQ multiplex PCR; in TCRdb, only in-frame clones are kept and a portion is missing. The sample gives approximately 250,000 clones, approximately 80% of which show up once; about 1.5% is in the top ten. What was sequenced was peripheral blood. Receptor source: a woman between 40 and 50 years old who had recovered from COVID-19.

The V call is TRBV19, the J call TRBJ2-7, with D possibly matching TRBD2 (5 bases). The CDR3 has 17 residues. Trimming removed 3 bases from V and 1 base from J, with 19 bases in between. The V gene's germline CDR1 is LNHDA and CDR2 SQIVND (reference sequence). CDR3: CASSIGRTPTWSYEQYF. CDR3 DNA: TGTGCCAGTAGTATCGGACGGACTCCTACTTGGTCCTACGAGCAGTACTTC.

The chain couples TRBV28 to TRBJ2-3, with D possibly TRBD1 on 6 matching bases. Per the germline V gene, CDR1 is MDHEN and CDR2 is SYDVKM. V was trimmed by 8 bases and J by 4 bases, leaving 16 bases between them. The length of the CDR3 is 14 residues. CDR3 sequence: CASGDRTGSDTQYF. In nucleotides, the CDR3 is TGTGCCAGCGGGGACCGAACAGGGTCAGATACGCAGTATTTT.

Points on this clone: A much larger clone is a single base away; this may be a read error. V gene TRBV6-6 combines with J gene TRBJ1-5; TRBD1 matches 7 bases. CDR3 size: 13 residues. CDR1 MNHNY and CDR2 SVGAGI come from the germline V gene (reference sequence). J lost 2 bases, V lost 5 bases, and 0 bases had no gene match. CDR3 protein: CASSTGGNQPQHF. The DNA of the CDR3 is TGTGCCAGCAGTACAGGGGGCAATCAGCCCCAGCATTTT.

A few counts support this clone. This chain joins TRBV7-9 and TRBJ1-2; 7 nucleotides align to TRBD1. The V gene's germline CDR1 is SEHNR and CDR2 FQNEAQ (reference sequence). The ends lost 4 bases at V and 3 bases at J; junction bases unmatched: 14. The CDR3 consists of 17 residues. In nucleotides, the CDR3 is TGTGCCAGCAGCTACACCAGCTACAGGGGTGGGGACTATGGCTACACCTTC. Translating gives CASSYTSYRGGDYGYTF.

This chain uses TRBV11-3 with TRBJ2-1; 7 nucleotides agree with TRBD2. The CDR3 totals 14 residues. Germline V gene data show CDR1 as SGHNT and CDR2 as YENEEA. The V and J ends lost 5 bases and 7 bases, in that order; junction bases with no gene match: 8. CDR3 loop: CASSPGGGINEQFF. CDR3 DNA: TGTGCCAGCAGCCCCGGCGGGGGAATTAATGAGCAGTTCTTC.

The V gene is TRBV27, the J gene TRBJ2-1; the match to TRBD1 covers 9 bases. CDR1 and CDR2 from the germline V gene are MNHEY and SMNVEV (reference sequence). J lost 6 bases, V lost 5 bases, and 11 bases had no gene match. The CDR3 has 16 amino acids. CDR3 bases: TGTGCCAGCAGTAAACCGACAGGGGGAATTTTCAATGAGCAGTTCTTC. The encoded protein is CASSKPTGGIFNEQFF.

This rearrangement joins TRBV6-5 to TRBJ1-2, with 7 bases aligning to TRBD1. V shed 7 bases, J shed 8 bases, and the junction held 7 bases outside the gene matches. This CDR3 spans 12 amino acids. Germline V lookup: CDR1 MNHEY, CDR2 SVGAGI. Here the CDR3 reads CASTAGRGGYTF. The DNA for the CDR3 is TGTGCCAGCACTGCTGGCAGGGGGGGCTACACCTTC.

The chain carries TRBV6-1 and TRBJ2-1, with TRBD2 as a possible D gene (6 bases). CDR3 size: 13 residues. V gave up 2 bases and J gave up 7 bases, with 9 bases separating them. The V gene's germline CDR1 is MNHNS and CDR2 SASEGT. CDR3 amino acids: CASSEIGRNEQFF. CDR3 DNA sequence: TGTGCCAGCAGTGAAATTGGGAGGAATGAGCAGTTCTTC.

The rearrangement links TRBV4-3 to TRBJ1-5; perhaps TRBD1 as D (6 bases). The germline gives CDR1 LGHNA, CDR2 YSLEER. The CDR3 has 14 residues. Between the trimmed V and J ends, which lost 5 bases and 2 bases, there was a span of 10 bases. CDR3 DNA sequence: TGCGCCAGCAGCGCGAGACAGGGCAATCAGCCCCAGCATTTT. It specifies CASSARQGNQPQHF.

The chain combines TRBV18 with TRBJ2-5; 9 bases agree with TRBD1. CDR1 KGHSH and CDR2 LQKENI come from the germline V gene. CDR3 length: 15 residues. J was trimmed by 1 base and V by 3 bases; bases with no gene match: 3. This CDR3 reads CASSPGTGPQETQYF. The CDR3 nucleotides read TGTGCCAGCTCACCCGGGACAGGGCCCCAAGAGACCCAGTACTTC.

The table lists this clone with a few counts. The rearrangement uses TRBV19 and TRBJ2-3, with 12 bases aligning to TRBD2. Losses at the gene ends were 6 bases for V and 5 bases for J; bases not matched to a gene: 9. The CDR3 spans 16 residues. Germline V gene sequence: CDR1 LNHDA, CDR2 SQIVND (reference sequence). As DNA, the CDR3 is TGTGCCAGTAGCAGGACCGGGACTAGCGGGCTAGATACGCAGTATTTT. Amino acid sequence: CASSRTGTSGLDTQYF.

The V gene is TRBV9, the J gene TRBJ1-2; perhaps TRBD1 as D (5 bases). The CDR3 sequence is 17 residues long. Trimming left V 3 bases short and J 2 bases short, with 20 bases between. The germline V gene encodes CDR1 SGDLS and CDR2 YYNGEE. In DNA, the CDR3 is TGTGCCAGCAGCGCACTTCAGGGTTGGGATCAAAACTATGGCTACACCTTC. Its translation: CASSALQGWDQNYGYTF.

This clone was detected only a few times. The chain uses TRBV4-2 and TRBJ1-1; D gene uncertain. V shed 4 bases and J shed 8 bases, with 14 bases lying between them. The CDR3 contains 13 residues. The germline CDR1 and CDR2 sequences are LGHNA and YNFKEQ. The CDR3 reads CASSPPFGGEAFF. The CDR3 DNA reads as TGTGCCAGCAGCCCCCCCTTTGGAGGAGAAGCTTTCTTT.

The rearrangement links TRBV7-9 to TRBJ1-2, with 7 nucleotides matching TRBD1. Germline CDR1 and CDR2: SEHNR and FQNEAQ (reference sequence). The CDR3 totals 15 residues. Germline trimming cut 2 bases from V and 3 bases from J; bases unmatched to any gene: 6. CDR3 DNA: TGTGCCAGCAGCTTACGCGGACAGGAGCACTATGGCTACACCTTC. This sequence encodes CASSLRGQEHYGYTF.

V is TRBV7-2 and J is TRBJ2-3, with D possibly being TRBD2 (6 bases). V was pared by 1 base and J by 1 base, with 15 bases between. The CDR3 extends over 17 amino acids. Germline V lookup: CDR1 SGHTA, CDR2 FQGNSA. CDR3 coding DNA: TGTGCCAGCAGCTTAGTGGGTGCGGGGTCTGGCACAGATACGCAGTATTTT. This sequence encodes CASSLVGAGSGTDTQYF.

V and J are TRBV7-2 and TRBJ2-5, with TRBD2 matching over 12 bases. CDR1 and CDR2 from the germline V gene are SGHTA and FQGNSA. Losses at the gene ends were 1 base for V and 5 bases for J; bases not matched to a gene: 8. The CDR3 is made up of 17 amino acids. The CDR3 spells CASSLVPSGGAWETQYF. CDR3 DNA sequence: TGTGCCAGCAGCTTAGTTCCTAGCGGGGGGGCCTGGGAGACCCAGTACTTC. The variable domain in full, with the rest retrieved from reference TRBV7-2 and TRBJ2-5, is GAGVSQSPSNKVTEKGKDVELRCDPISGHTALYWYRQSLGQGLEFLIYFQGNSAPDKSGLPSDRFSAERTGGSVSTLTIQRTQQEDSAVYLCASSLVPSGGAWETQYFGPGTRLLVL.

This clone was counted only a few times. The rearrangement uses TRBV7-2 and TRBJ2-2; D is unclear. Looked up from germline, CDR1 is SGHTA and CDR2 is FQGNSA. There are 15 residues in the CDR3. V gave up 4 bases and J gave up 0 bases, with 9 bases separating them. CDR3 amino acids: CASSSGGANTGELFF. The CDR3 DNA sequence: TGTGCCAGCAGCTCCGGCGGAGCGAACACCGGGGAGCTGTTTTTT.

This chain links TRBV21-1 with TRBJ2-6; TRBD2, as called in the table, went unchecked against the DNA. TRBV21-1 is flagged as a pseudogene. The CDR3 totals 14 residues. The CDR3 bases are TGTGCCAGCAGGGGAGACTCTGGGGCCAACGTCCTGACTTTC. Amino acids: CASRGDSGANVLTF.

This clone was recorded only once. Other DNA sequences from this sample encode an identical CDR3 as well. J is TRBJ1-1 and V is TRBV19, with D unclear. V was clipped by 3 bases and J by 5 bases, with 10 bases between them. Germline values: CDR1 LNHDA, CDR2 SQIVND (reference sequence). The length of the CDR3 is 13 residues. The CDR3 loop is CASSIVGRTEAFF. The CDR3 coding sequence is TGTGCCAGTAGTATTGTGGGGAGGACTGAAGCTTTCTTT.

This rearrangement joins TRBV11-2 to TRBJ2-2; TRBD1 matches at 10 bases. CDR3 length: 16 amino acids. V lost 0 bases and J lost 5; bases outside the gene matches: 3. Germline values: CDR1 SGHAT, CDR2 FQNNGV. CDR3 sequence reads: CASSLDRGQGTGELFF. The CDR3 bases are TGTGCCAGCAGCTTAGATAGGGGACAGGGGACCGGGGAGCTGTTTTTT.

This sequence joins TRBV3-1 (or the pseudogene TRBV3-2) and TRBJ2-3; no definite D call. The CDR3 loop spans 14 amino acids. Germline V CDR1 and CDR2: LGHDT, YNNKEL (reference sequence). The V and J ends lost 1 base and 3 bases respectively, with 8 bases between them. The CDR3 nucleotides are TGTGCCAGCAGCCAAGGGCCAGTTACAGATACGCAGTATTTT. It translates to CASSQGPVTDTQYF.

The V call is TRBV9, the J call TRBJ2-3; D is unclear. Germline V lookup: CDR1 SGDLS, CDR2 YYNGEE. V was cut by 4 bases and J by 1 base, with 13 bases left in between. This CDR3 comprises 15 residues. CDR3 residues: CASSRSQSGTDTQYF. In DNA, the CDR3 is TGTGCCAGCAGCCGATCTCAAAGCGGCACAGATACGCAGTATTTT.

The chain is built from TRBV19 and TRBJ2-2; 8 bases line up with TRBD1. This CDR3 contains 16 residues. V trimming: 3 bases; J trimming: 7 bases; junction bases outside the gene matches: 10. Germline lookup yields CDR1 LNHDA and CDR2 SQIVND (reference sequence). The CDR3 reads CASSIPGQGVFGELFF. In DNA form, the CDR3 reads TGTGCCAGTAGTATCCCTGGACAGGGTGTCTTCGGGGAGCTGTTTTTT.